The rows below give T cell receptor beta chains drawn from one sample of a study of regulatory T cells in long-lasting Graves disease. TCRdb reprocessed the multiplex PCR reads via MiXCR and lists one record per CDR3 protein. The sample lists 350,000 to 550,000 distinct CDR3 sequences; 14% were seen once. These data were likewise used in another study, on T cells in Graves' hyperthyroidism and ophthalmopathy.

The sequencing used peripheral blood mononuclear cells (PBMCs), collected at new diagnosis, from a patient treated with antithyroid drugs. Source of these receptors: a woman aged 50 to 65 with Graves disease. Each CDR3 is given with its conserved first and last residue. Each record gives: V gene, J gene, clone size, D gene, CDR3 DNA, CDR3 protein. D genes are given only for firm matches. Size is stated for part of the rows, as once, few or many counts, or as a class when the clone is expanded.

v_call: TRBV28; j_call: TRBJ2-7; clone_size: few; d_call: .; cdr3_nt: TGTGCCAGCAGCTGGGAATCCGGGACCTACGAGCAGTACTTC; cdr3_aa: CASSWESGTYEQYF
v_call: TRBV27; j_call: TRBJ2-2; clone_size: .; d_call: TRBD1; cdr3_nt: TGTGCCAGCAGTTTTGGACAGGACACCGGGGAGCTGTTTTTT; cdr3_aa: CASSFGQDTGELFF
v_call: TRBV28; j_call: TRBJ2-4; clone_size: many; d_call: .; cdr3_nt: TGTGCCAGCAGCCCGACAGATGATGCATACATTCAGTACTTC; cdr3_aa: CASSPTDDAYIQYF
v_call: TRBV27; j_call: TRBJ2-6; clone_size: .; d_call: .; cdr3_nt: TGTGCCAGCAACCTCCAGGGAGGGGCCAACGTCCTGACTTTC; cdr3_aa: CASNLQGGANVLTF
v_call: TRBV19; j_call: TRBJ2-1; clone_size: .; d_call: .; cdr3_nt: TGTGCCAGTAGTTCCTTGACAGGGGGGGGACTAGCGATCTACAATGAGCAGTTCTTC; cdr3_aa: CASSSLTGGGLAIYNEQFF
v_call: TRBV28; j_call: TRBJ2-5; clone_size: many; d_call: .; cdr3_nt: TGTGCCAGCAGTAACCTGGGGGGAGGCCTCCAAGAGACCCAGTACTTC; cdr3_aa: CASSNLGGGLQETQYF
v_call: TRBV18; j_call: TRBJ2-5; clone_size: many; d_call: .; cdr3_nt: TGTGCCAGCTCACCGCATTCCCAAGAGACCCAGTACTTC; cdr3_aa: CASSPHSQETQYF
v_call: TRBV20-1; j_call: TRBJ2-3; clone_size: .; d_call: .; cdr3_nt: TGCAGTGCTAGTCTGTCCGGGACTGCACGAGATACGCAGTATTTT; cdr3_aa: CSASLSGTARDTQYF
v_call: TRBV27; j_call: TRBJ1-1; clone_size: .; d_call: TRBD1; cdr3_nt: TGTGCCAGCAGTTTTGGACAGGGCGCGAACACTGAAGCTTTCTTT; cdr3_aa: CASSFGQGANTEAFF
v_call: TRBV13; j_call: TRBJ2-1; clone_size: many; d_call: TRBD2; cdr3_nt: TGTGCCAGCAGCTCCGGGAGGGGGTACAATGAGCAGTTCTTC; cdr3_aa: CASSSGRGYNEQFF
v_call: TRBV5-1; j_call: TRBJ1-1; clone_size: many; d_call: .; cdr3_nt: TGCGCCAGCAGCTTTGGACCATTAGACACTGAAGCTTTCTTT; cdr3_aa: CASSFGPLDTEAFF
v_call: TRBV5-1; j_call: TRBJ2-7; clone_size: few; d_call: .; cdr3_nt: TGCGCCAGCAGCCGAGATTACAACTCCTACGAGCAGTACTTC; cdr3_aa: CASSRDYNSYEQYF
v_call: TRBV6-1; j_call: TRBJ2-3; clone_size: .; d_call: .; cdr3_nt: TGTGCCAGCACGGCGCAGGCTCCGAGCACAGATACGCAGTATTTT; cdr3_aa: CASTAQAPSTDTQYF
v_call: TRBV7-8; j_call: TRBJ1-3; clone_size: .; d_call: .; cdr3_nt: TGTGCCAGCAGCAGGCACTCTGGAAACACCATATATTTT; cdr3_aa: CASSRHSGNTIYF
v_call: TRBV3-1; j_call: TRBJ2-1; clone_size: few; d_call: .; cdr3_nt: TGTGCCAGCAGCCAAGGGGCGTGGGGCCTCGGGTCGGCCAATGAGCAGTTCTTC; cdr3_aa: CASSQGAWGLGSANEQFF
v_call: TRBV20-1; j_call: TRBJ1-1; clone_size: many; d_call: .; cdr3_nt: TGCAGTGCTGAGCGGCTGAACACTGAAGCTTTCTTT; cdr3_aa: CSAERLNTEAFF
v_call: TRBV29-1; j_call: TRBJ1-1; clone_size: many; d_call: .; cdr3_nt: TGCAGCGTTGAAGTGCAAGGAAAAATGAACACTGAAGCTTTCTTT; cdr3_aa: CSVEVQGKMNTEAFF
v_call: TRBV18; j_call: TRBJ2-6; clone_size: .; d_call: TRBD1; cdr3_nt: TGTGCCAGCTCCGAGGAGACAGGGCTCTCTGGGGCCAACGTCCTGACTTTC; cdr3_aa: CASSEETGLSGANVLTF
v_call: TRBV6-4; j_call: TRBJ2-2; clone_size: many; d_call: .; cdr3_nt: TGTGCCAGCAGTGACAGGGCGGACACCGGGGAGCTGTTTTTT; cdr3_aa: CASSDRADTGELFF
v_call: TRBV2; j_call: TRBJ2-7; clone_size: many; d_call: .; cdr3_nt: TGTGCCAGCAGGTACTATCTTTCTAGCTCCTACGAGCAGTACTTC; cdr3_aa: CASRYYLSSSYEQYF
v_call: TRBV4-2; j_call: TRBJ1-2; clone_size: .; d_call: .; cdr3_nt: TGTGCCAGCAGCGTCCGGGGTAGAGAAAACTATGGCTACACCTTC; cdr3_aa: CASSVRGRENYGYTF
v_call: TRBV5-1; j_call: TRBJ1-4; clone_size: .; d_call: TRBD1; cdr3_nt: TGCGCCAGCAGCCCCGCCGGACAGGGGGAGGGAAAACTGTTTTTT; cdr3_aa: CASSPAGQGEGKLFF
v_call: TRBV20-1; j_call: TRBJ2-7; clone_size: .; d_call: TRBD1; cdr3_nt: TGCAGTGCTCCTATAGCCCCCGGGACAGGGGCCTCCTACGAGCAGTACTTC; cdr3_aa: CSAPIAPGTGASYEQYF
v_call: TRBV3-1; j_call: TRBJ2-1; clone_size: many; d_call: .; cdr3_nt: TGTGCCAGCAGCCAAGATAACTGGGGGGACAATGAGCAGTTCTTC; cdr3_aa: CASSQDNWGDNEQFF
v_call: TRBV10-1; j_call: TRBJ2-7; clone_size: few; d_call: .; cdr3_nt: TGCGCCAGCAGTGAGGTTCCAGGGGTCTCTTCCTACGAGCAGTACTTC; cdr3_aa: CASSEVPGVSSYEQYF
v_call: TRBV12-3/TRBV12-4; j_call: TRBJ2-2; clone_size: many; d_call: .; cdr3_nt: TGTGCCAGCAGTTTAGGAGGGAGCGACACCGGGGAGCTGTTTTTT; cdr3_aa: CASSLGGSDTGELFF
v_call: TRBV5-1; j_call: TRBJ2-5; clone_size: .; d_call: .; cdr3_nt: TGCGCCAGCAGCTTGGGTGGGGCAGGAGCGGAAGAGACCCAGTACTTC; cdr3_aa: CASSLGGAGAEETQYF
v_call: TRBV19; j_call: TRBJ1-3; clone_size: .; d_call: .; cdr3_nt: TGTGCCAGTAGATGGACACCTGGAAACACCATATATTTT; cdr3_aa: CASRWTPGNTIYF
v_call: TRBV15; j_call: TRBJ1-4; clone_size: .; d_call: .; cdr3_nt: TGTGCCACCAGCCCGGGCCGGAATGAAAGACTGTTTTTT; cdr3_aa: CATSPGRNERLFF
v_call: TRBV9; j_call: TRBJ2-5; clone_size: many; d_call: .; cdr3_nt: TGTGCCAGCAGCGTAGCTGTTGGGAAGGGGCAGGAGACCCAGTACTTC; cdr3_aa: CASSVAVGKGQETQYF
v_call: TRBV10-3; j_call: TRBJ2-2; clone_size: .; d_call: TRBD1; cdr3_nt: TGTGCCACGCGACAGGGGGACACCGGGGAGCTGTTTTTT; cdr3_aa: CATRQGDTGELFF